The T cell receptor beta chain described here comes from a study of T cells after yellow fever vaccination (dated by TCRdb to between 2018 and 2020). Background for the entire study: The SMART-Seq v4 Ultra Low Input RNA kit was used to prepare libraries from fractions with low cell numbers. Two healthy male donors made up the cohort, one aged 18 to 30 years and the other aged 30 to 40 years. To follow T-cell clones before and after primary and booster YFV17D yellow fever vaccination, bulk TCR alpha and beta repertoires were sequenced over time. Blood was collected at multiple timepoints before and after primary and secondary immunization, and bulk PBMC replicates and cell subsets were isolated.

Taken with the paper, the label for treatment or condition translates to: live attenuated yellow fever vaccine strain. At every blood-draw timepoint, two biological replicates of bulk PBMCs were collected. PBMCs were isolated from peripheral blood using a standard Ficoll-Paque protocol. TriZol was used to extract RNA from bulk PBMCs, CD4 and CD8 fractions, and dextramer-positive and dextramer-negative fractions. TCR cDNA was synthesized by 5'RACE template switching, which introduced a universal primer site and unique molecular identifiers. Priming for cDNA synthesis came from both the TCR alpha and TCR beta constant segments. Two PCR steps were used to amplify libraries, with sample barcodes and sequencing adapters being added in the second step. Sequencing of libraries was done on Illumina HiSeq 2500 (2x100 bp) or NovaSeq (2x150 bp). Concerning the study's data processing: MIGEC was used to demultiplex reads and collapse the reads into UMI consensus sequences, and MiXCR was used for V(D)J alignment. Vaccine-responding clonotypes were defined with edgeR using replicate PBMC samples, requiring FDR below 0.01 and a log2 fold change above 5 up to day 15. Each bulk clonotype was labeled CD4 or CD8 based on which sequenced repertoire, CD4 or CD8, contained the clonotype at higher abundance. TCRdb reprocessing: public reads trimmed at Q25 with fastp, clones called with MiXCR, in-frame beta chains kept. A single entry per CDR3 protein holds the most common genes and DNA from its merged rows. TCRdb, not the authors, supplied the V and J calls. The sample table contains around 590,000 distinct CDR3 sequences; only one count was recorded for approximately 13% of them. About 15% of the sample is in the top ten clones.

This clonotype was seen more than once but under ten times. No antigen is known for it. Base quality data are lacking; no much larger clone is found one base away. General findings and caveats noted by the study authors: Compared with the primary T-cell response, the secondary T-cell response was faster but weaker, reaching its peak on day 5 rather than on day 15. Computational filtering was needed because FACS-sorted repertoires could contain abundant contaminating clonotypes from the bulk population. Only a couple of donors were included in the study, so the extent to which the findings can be generalized is limited. After the booster, most clones that had expanded after primary vaccination were detected again (roughly 95% of CD4 and about 88% of CD8), suggesting broad maintenance of memory. A small share of clonotypes was detected in both CD4 and CD8 compartments, with the overlap likely arising from convergent recombination.

Taken from cysteine to phenylalanine, the CDR3 has 15 residues. This entry keeps only the CDR3 DNA: 45 bases, framed from base 1. As encoded in the germline V gene, CDR1 is SGHVS while CDR2 is FQNEAQ. Trimming takes 4 bases off V and 2 bases off J; junction bases not matched to a gene: 7. The receptor comes from a man aged 25-45 years who received the YFV17D yellow fever vaccine. The sample consisted of PBMCs, taken on the day of the yellow fever booster vaccination. This sequence uses TRBV7-8 and TRBJ2-5; 7 central bases correspond to TRBD2. The DNA is as follows: TGTGCCAGCAGCTATCATCTAGCGGAACAAGAGACCCAGTACTTC. This is translated as CASSYHLAEQETQYF.